One and the same sample provided the 26 T cell receptor beta chains below, sequenced in a study of shared clonotypes between healthy human individuals. Profiling relied on immunoSEQ multiplex PCR, and the TCRdb table lists in-frame clones only, not all of them. The sample yields fewer than 850,000 clones, 90% seen once. The sequenced sample consisted of memory CD8+ T cells from PBMCs. Subset defined: CD45RO+ cells pooled with CCR7-negative TemRA cells. These receptors all come from a man aged 18 to 35 in good health. Some clones in this sample may be carry-over from other donors' samples.

The V gene is TRBV19, the J gene TRBJ2-5; no reliable D call. The CDR3 consists of 13 residues. The V and J ends lost 7 bases and 0 bases respectively, with 9 bases between them. CDR1 and CDR2 from the germline V gene are LNHDA and SQIVND (reference sequence). This CDR3 reads CASNPGYQETQYF. The CDR3 nucleotides are TGTGCCAGTAACCCCGGATACCAAGAGACCCAGTACTTC.

The chain joins TRBV28 to TRBJ2-7; TRBD1 aligns across 10 bases. The J segment lost 2 bases and the V segment lost 5 bases, leaving 9 bases of the junction unmatched. Per the germline V gene, CDR1 is MDHEN and CDR2 is SYDVKM. This CDR3 is built from 16 residues. DNA of the CDR3: TGTGCCAGCAGTCGCCCTGACAGGGGGCCCACCTACGAGCAGTACTTC. This codes for CASSRPDRGPTYEQYF.

V gene TRBV30 combines with J gene TRBJ2-7; weak D call: TRBD2 (6 bases). The CDR3 totals 13 residues. Germline assignment: CDR1 GTSNPN and CDR2 SVGIG (reference sequence). V gave up 3 bases and J gave up 3 bases, with 12 bases separating them. The CDR3 spells CAWSWGENYEQYF. CDR3 nucleotide sequence: TGTGCCTGGAGCTGGGGGGAGAACTACGAGCAGTACTTC.

The chain recombines TRBV6-4 with TRBJ2-7; D is unresolved. The CDR3 is 14 amino acids. Germline values: CDR1 MRHNA, CDR2 SNTAGT. V dropped 2 bases and J dropped 6 bases, with 14 bases sitting between them. As DNA, the CDR3 is TGTGCCAGCAGTGACCCAGTTGGGCCCGGCGAGCAGTACTTC. This encodes CASSDPVGPGEQYF.

The DNA of the CDR3 is TGCGCCAGCAGTGAGTTGGGTTCTTACTCTGGGGCCAACGTCCTGACTTTC. Translation: CASSELGSYSGANVLTF. The V and J genes are TRBV10-1 and TRBJ2-6; D not resolved. The CDR3 covers 17 residues. V dropped 1 base and J dropped 0 bases, with 10 bases sitting between them. The germline V gene encodes CDR1 WNHNN and CDR2 SYGVQD (reference sequence).

CDR3 DNA: TGTGCCAGCAGCTTAGATGCGCGGGGATACGAGCAGTACTTC. Amino acid sequence: CASSLDARGYEQYF. The chain employs TRBV7-8 and TRBJ2-7; TRBD2 might be the D (6 bases). V lost 1 base, J lost 4 bases, and 11 bases lay in between. The germline V gene has CDR1 SGHVS and CDR2 FQNEAQ. The CDR3 is 14 residues long.

This chain connects TRBV28 to TRBJ2-1, with TRBD1 as a possible D gene (6 bases). Germline V lookup: CDR1 MDHEN, CDR2 SYDVKM. The CDR3 is made up of 15 amino acids. V dropped 6 bases and J dropped 4 bases, with 16 bases sitting between them. The CDR3 here is CASRPTGISYNEQFF. The CDR3 DNA reads TGTGCCAGCAGACCCACAGGGATATCGTACAATGAGCAGTTCTTC.

This chain joins TRBV11-3 and TRBJ2-5; the D is unclear. The germline V gene has CDR1 SGHNT and CDR2 YENEEA. V lost 1 base, J lost 4 bases, and 13 bases lay in between. The CDR3 contains 15 residues. The CDR3 sequence: CASSLGQESGETQYF. DNA of the CDR3: TGTGCCAGCAGCTTAGGGCAGGAGTCGGGAGAGACCCAGTACTTC.

The chain joins TRBV28 to TRBJ1-5, with D hard to call. The V end lost 10 bases, the J end lost 1 base, and 11 bases lay between the germline ends. Germline loops: CDR1 MDHEN, CDR2 SYDVKM. The CDR3 has 13 residues. This chain's CDR3 is CATRIRSNQPQHF. For the CDR3, the DNA is TGTGCCACCCGTATTAGGAGCAATCAGCCCCAGCATTTT.

CDR3 residues: CASSPHRGEDPLRYRLREQYF. For the CDR3, the DNA is TGTGCCAGTAGTCCCCACAGGGGAGAGGACCCCCTACGCTACAGACTACGCGAGCAGTACTTC. The gene calls are TRBV19 and TRBJ2-7; 7 nucleotides agree with TRBD1. The CDR3 spans 21 residues. From germline, CDR1 is LNHDA and CDR2 SQIVND (reference sequence). V lost 5 bases, J lost 6 bases, and 31 bases stayed unmatched.

This clone has a count of ten or more. The rearrangement links TRBV25-1 to TRBJ1-4, with D tentatively TRBD1 (5 bases). V was pared by 6 bases and J by 6 bases, with 14 bases between. Per germline, CDR1 MGHDK and CDR2 SYGVNS. The CDR3 runs 14 residues. CDR3 sequence reads: CASSLGREDEKLFF. The CDR3 region has the DNA TGTGCCAGCAGCCTCGGCAGGGAGGATGAAAAACTGTTTTTT.

The V and J genes are TRBV7-8 and TRBJ2-3; 11 nucleotides agree with TRBD1. CDR1 SGHVS and CDR2 FQNEAQ come from the germline V gene. With V trimmed by 5 bases and J by 3 bases, 4 bases remained unmatched. This CDR3 spans 15 amino acids. The CDR3 DNA reads as TGTGCCAGCAGCCCTCGGGACAGGGGGACAGATACGCAGTATTTT. This encodes CASSPRDRGTDTQYF.

This chain connects TRBV7-7 to TRBJ2-1; no firm D call. V dropped 0 bases and J dropped 1 base, with 7 bases sitting between them. The CDR3 consists of 15 residues. Looked up from germline, CDR1 is SSHAT and CDR2 is FNYEAQ (reference sequence). The CDR3 is CASSLAFGSYNEQFF. The DNA of the CDR3 is TGTGCCAGCAGCTTAGCTTTTGGATCCTACAATGAGCAGTTCTTC.

The chain recombines TRBV10-3 with TRBJ1-2; the D is unclear. Germline V gene lookup returns CDR1 ENHRY and CDR2 SYGVKD. The CDR3 length is 19 residues. The germline V and J ends were trimmed by 0 bases and 1 base, with 21 bases remaining between them. DNA for the CDR3: TGTGCCATCAGTGAGTCCCTAACCCGGACCGCGCCGTTTAACTATGGCTACACCTTC. Its translation: CAISESLTRTAPFNYGYTF.

The V and J genes are TRBV28 and TRBJ1-5; D gene ambiguous. This CDR3 comprises 15 residues. Trimming removed 2 bases at V and 2 bases at J, with 10 bases between. Looked up from germline, CDR1 is MDHEN and CDR2 is SYDVKM. The CDR3 reads CASSLQHSGNQPQHF. Written as DNA, the CDR3 is TGTGCCAGCAGTTTACAACACTCAGGCAATCAGCCCCAGCATTTT.

The rearrangement links TRBV4-1 to TRBJ2-1; possible D gene TRBD2, 5 bases. The CDR3 spans 15 residues. In germline, CDR1 is MGHRA, CDR2 YSYEKL. V was cut by 2 bases and J by 6 bases, with 14 bases left in between. CDR3 nucleotide sequence: TGCGCCAGCAGCCAAAACGCAGCGGTTGCCAATGAGCAGTTCTTC. Residues: CASSQNAAVANEQFF.

V usage is TRBV28 and J usage is TRBJ2-7; 7 positions agree with TRBD1. CDR1 is MDHEN and CDR2 is SYDVKM in the germline V gene. V gave up 6 bases and J gave up 3 bases; unmatched junction bases: 11. The CDR3 has 15 residues. CDR3 bases: TGTGCCAGCAGACGTTCTACCGGGACAGTCTACGAGCAGTACTTC. Translating it yields CASRRSTGTVYEQYF.

This chain uses TRBV25-1 with TRBJ2-1; 11 nucleotides match TRBD2. J lost 4 bases, V lost 5 bases, and 7 bases had no gene match. Germline assignment: CDR1 MGHDK and CDR2 SYGVNS. The CDR3 covers 16 residues. CDR3 protein: CASSSPTSGEYNEQFF. Written as DNA, the CDR3 is TGTGCCAGCAGTTCACCGACTAGCGGGGAATACAATGAGCAGTTCTTC.

The chain recombines TRBV7-9 with TRBJ1-2; possibly TRBD1 for D (5 bases). The ends were cut back, 0 bases at V and 5 bases at J, with 16 bases in the middle. The CDR3 extends over 16 amino acids. The germline V gene encodes CDR1 SEHNR and CDR2 FQNEAQ (reference sequence). The CDR3 sequence: CASSLAMQGGKYGYTF. CDR3 bases: TGTGCCAGCAGCTTAGCGATGCAGGGCGGAAAGTATGGCTACACCTTC.

This chain links TRBV27 with TRBJ2-7; TRBD2 is a possible D gene (6 bases). The V gene lost 6 bases and the J gene lost 1 base, with 16 bases spanning the gap. CDR1 is MNHEY, CDR2 SMNVEV, per germline (reference sequence). The CDR3 length is 15 residues. CDR3 bases: TGTGCCAGCAGGATTAGCGGTGGAGGGTCCTACGAGCAGTACTTC. Protein sequence: CASRISGGGSYEQYF.

The rearrangement links TRBV30 to TRBJ2-7; a possible D gene is TRBD2 (6 bases). This CDR3 is built from 13 residues. Trimming shortened V by 2 bases and J by 2 bases, and 10 bases separated the two germline ends. The germline gives CDR1 GTSNPN, CDR2 SVGIG (reference sequence). CDR3 sequence: CAWSRRETYEQYF. The CDR3 DNA is TGTGCCTGGAGTAGGAGGGAAACCTACGAGCAGTACTTC.

Remarks on this clone: The sample has other DNA sequences that encode this CDR3 too. The V and J genes are TRBV9 and TRBJ2-5; D might be TRBD1 (7 bases). Germline-derived CDR1 and CDR2 are SGDLS and YYNGEE. The V gene lost 0 bases and the J gene lost 5 bases, with 14 bases spanning the gap. The CDR3 consists of 15 residues. The CDR3 region is CASSVGGGGGETQYF. CDR3 in DNA: TGTGCCAGCAGCGTAGGAGGAGGGGGCGGCGAGACCCAGTACTTC.

The genes are TRBV30 and TRBJ2-7, with D possibly matching TRBD1 (6 bases). Germline lookup yields CDR1 GTSNPN and CDR2 SVGIG (reference sequence). The CDR3 is 15 residues long. The V and J ends lost 0 bases and 3 bases respectively, with 15 bases between them. CDR3 amino acids: CAWSVGSGHLYEQYF. Here the CDR3 DNA reads TGTGCCTGGAGTGTAGGGTCGGGACACCTCTACGAGCAGTACTTC.

The rearrangement uses TRBV6-5 and TRBJ2-1; D is undetermined. Trimming stripped 0 bases from V and 4 bases from J, with 10 bases between. CDR1 MNHEY and CDR2 SVGAGI come from the germline V gene. The CDR3 contains 15 residues. CDR3 region: CASSYSSTPYNEQFF. The CDR3 DNA reads as TGTGCCAGCAGTTACTCATCGACACCTTACAATGAGCAGTTCTTC.

V is TRBV18 and J is TRBJ2-7, with D maybe TRBD1 (5 bases). Trimming pared 0 bases from V and 4 bases from J, leaving 13 bases between. Germline V gene lookup returns CDR1 KGHSH and CDR2 LQKENI. The CDR3 covers 15 residues. The CDR3 spells CASSPPHQGAYEQYF. Here the CDR3 DNA reads TGTGCCAGCTCACCACCCCATCAAGGGGCATACGAGCAGTACTTC.

The rearrangement joins TRBV5-6 to TRBJ2-2; 10 bases fit TRBD1. With V trimmed by 7 bases and J by 6 bases, 0 bases remained unmatched. Germline V CDR1 and CDR2: SGHDT, YYEEEE. The CDR3 is made up of 12 amino acids. The CDR3 sequence: CASGQGAGELFF. The CDR3 DNA sequence: TGTGCCAGCGGACAGGGGGCCGGGGAGCTGTTTTTT. Filled out from reference TRBV5-6 and TRBJ2-2, the complete variable domain reads DAGVTQSPTHLIKTRGQQVTLRCSPKSGHDTVSWYQQALGQGPQFIFQYYEEEERQRGNFPDRFSGHQFPNYSSELNVNALLLGDSALYLCASGQGAGELFFGEGSRLTVL.